This TCR beta chain comes out of a study of PD-L1 blockade in urothelial cancer. Overall study: About 90% of the roughly 30 patients were men with bladder-origin urothelial cancer. Earlier, patients had received 0 to 3 chemotherapy regimens. At 3 weeks (second dose) and 6 weeks after starting treatment, blood was analyzed.

Germline V CDR1 and CDR2: SGHNT, YENEEA. V lost 3 bases, J lost 1 base, and 6 bases lay in between. The CDR3 has 13 residues. Time point defined: pretreatment peripheral blood. The authors spiked synthetic TCR analog templates into each PCR. Here immunoSEQ multiplex PCR was the method, and the copy in TCRdb shows in-frame clones only, minus some. The profile shows about 55,000 clones, approximately 77% of them singletons. The gene calls are TRBV11-3 and TRBJ1-1; possible D gene TRBD1, 5 bases. The sequence was obtained from a man aged 70 or older with urothelial cancer. The sequencing used PBMCs, collected around atezolizumab (anti-PD-L1) treatment. CDR3 bases: TGTGCCAGCAGCTTGCAGGGGAACACTGAAGCTTTCTTT. It translates to CASSLQGNTEAFF. Combining the CDR3 with reference TRBV11-3 and TRBJ1-1 gives the whole variable domain EAGVVQSPRYKIIEKKQPVAFWCNPISGHNTLYWYLQNLGQGPELLIRYENEEAVDDSQLPKDRFSAERLKGVDSTLKIQPAELGDSAVYLCASSLQGNTEAFFGQGTRLTVV.